This T cell receptor beta chain comes out of a study of cytomegalovirus exposure and HLA in healthy donors. Across the study: It was reported in a later analysis that the same platform had been used for the 120 validation repertoires as for the 666 first-cohort repertoires.

The protocol was immunoSEQ multiplex PCR, while the TCRdb copy is restricted to in-frame clones and leaves out a portion. The sample gives tens of thousands of clones, 85% to 95% of which show up once; about 7% is in the top ten. About this clone itself: Its specificity is unknown.

The donors were members of the approximately 130-subject validation cohort (separate from the roughly 700-subject first cohort). Findings and limits, study-wide: Most observed TCR sequences were rare, whereas some public TCRs were detected in many donors. Associated with cytomegalovirus, according to the listing, were some 180 TCR beta chains.

This TCR was recovered from a woman in her late teens or twenties in good health and CMV-seropositive. Sequenced: PBMCs.

The CDR3, as DNA: TGTGCCAGCAGTGCCCGAGGACTGTTCTCTGGGGCCAACGTCCTGACTTTC. Translation gives CASSARGLFSGANVLTF. The chain is built from TRBV6-1 and TRBJ2-6, with D perhaps TRBD2 (5 bases). This CDR3 is 17 amino acids long. V gave up 4 bases and J gave up 0 bases, with 13 bases separating them. Germline V gene lookup returns CDR1 MNHNS and CDR2 SASEGT.